The sequence of this TCR beta chain was determined in a study of cytomegalovirus exposure and HLA in healthy donors. The CDR3 is made up of 15 amino acids. Germline V gene lookup returns CDR1 MGHRA and CDR2 YSYEKL. V was cut by 2 bases and J by 3 bases, with 12 bases left in between. It was with 60 Vbeta and 13 Jbeta primers that the PCR ran. Clones were read by immunoSEQ multiplex PCR, and TCRdb kept only the in-frame ones, dropping some. In the table there are over 200,000 clones, more than 60% of which are singletons. Sequenced sample: PBMCs. The chain recombines TRBV4-1 with TRBJ2-3; possibly TRBD2 for D (5 bases). The receptor comes from a woman aged 55-70 years in good health and CMV-seropositive. The CDR3 DNA is TGCGCCAGCAGCCAATCCTCGGCGGGTACAGATACGCAGTATTTT. Encoded protein: CASSQSSAGTDTQYF.